What follows are 19 T cell receptor beta chains derived from one specimen sequenced in a study of CXCR3-negative and CXCR3-positive naive CD8 T cells. General observations from the study: CXCR3-positive naive cells had TRB CDR3s that were more hydrophobic than CXCR3-negative naive cells had.

UMI-labeled TRB cDNA libraries were prepared by 5' RACE. TCRdb reprocessed the 5' RACE reads and stores each CDR3 protein as one record, lacking DNA. The table for this sample gives 84,000 or so distinct CDR3 sequences. These receptors are not linked to any known antigen. What was sequenced was naive CXCR3+ CD8+ T cells from blood. The subset is: CD45RO-CCR7+CD27+CD95- naive CD8+ T cells expressing CXCR3 (TNR3+). Every receptor here comes from a human donor in good health. Some clones in this sample may be carry-over from other donors' samples.

The chain uses TRBV25-1 and TRBJ2-7. The CDR3 is 11 residues long. Germline CDR1 reads MGHDK; CDR2 reads SYGVNS. The CDR3 loop is CASSETYEQYF.

The V call is TRBV20-1, the J call TRBJ2-5; checking the TCRdb D call of TRBD1 is not possible without DNA. CDR3 size: 14 residues. The germline V gene encodes CDR1 DFQATT and CDR2 SNEGSKA (reference sequence). The CDR3 protein is CSARVGQQQETQYF.

The chain is built from TRBV9 and TRBJ1-1; with no DNA, the TCRdb D assignment of TRBD1 cannot be verified. This CDR3 has 14 residues. The germline V gene has CDR1 SGDLS and CDR2 YYNGEE. CDR3 in amino acids: CASSNGQMNTEAFF.

The chain links TRBV9 to TRBJ1-2; TCRdb indicates TRBD1, and absent DNA this call remains unverified. The CDR3 has 13 amino acids. Looked up from germline, CDR1 is SGDLS and CDR2 is YYNGEE. CDR3 loop: CASTPDRSYGYTF.

V is TRBV27 and J is TRBJ2-5. The CDR3 is 14 amino acids. The germline gives CDR1 MNHEY, CDR2 SMNVEV (reference sequence). CDR3 region: CASSILSNGETQYF.

V gene TRBV28 combines with J gene TRBJ2-7; TCRdb's assignment of TRBD1 cannot be checked, as there is no DNA. This CDR3 region has 15 residues. Germline V gives CDR1 MDHEN, CDR2 SYDVKM. The CDR3 is CASSFEDWPHYEQYF.

The CDR3 sequence is CASSKTGSGANVLTF. The chain has TRBV6-6 and TRBJ2-6; TCRdb designates TRBD1, a call that cannot be tested without DNA. This CDR3 comprises 15 residues. Germline assignment: CDR1 MNHNY and CDR2 SVGAGI (reference sequence).

The V call is TRBV28, the J call TRBJ2-3; TCRdb's D gene call, TRBD2, goes unchecked for lack of DNA. The CDR3 is made up of 15 amino acids. Germline-derived CDR1 and CDR2 are MDHEN and SYDVKM. CDR3 protein: CASNLRSSTTDTQYF.

The rearrangement joins TRBV6-5 to TRBJ2-7; TCRdb outputs TRBD2, but without DNA this stays unchecked. The CDR3 has 16 amino acids. Germline loops: CDR1 MNHEY, CDR2 SVGAGI. CDR3 loop: CASSYSSLAGTYEQYF.

The chain combines TRBV2 with TRBJ1-6. Germline loops: CDR1 SNHLY, CDR2 FYNNEI. CDR3 length: 13 amino acids. The CDR3 loop reads CASSAGFGSPLHF.

The V gene is TRBV7-9, the J gene TRBJ2-7. The germline V gene has CDR1 SEHNR and CDR2 FQNEAQ (reference sequence). There are 16 residues in the CDR3. CDR3 residues: CASSSSFQDSSWEQYF.

The CDR3 sequence is CASSPLGTLMNTEAFF. The rearrangement uses TRBV12-3 or TRBV12-4 and TRBJ1-1; the TCRdb call, TRBD1, lacks DNA for checking. This CDR3 spans 16 amino acids.

This chain joins TRBV7-2 and TRBJ2-2; TCRdb's assignment of TRBD1 cannot be checked, as there is no DNA. CDR3 size: 13 residues. The germline gives CDR1 SGHTA, CDR2 FQGNSA. CDR3 loop: CASSRDSTGELFF.

The chain uses TRBV5-1 and TRBJ2-7; as DNA is missing, the TRBD1 call by TCRdb cannot be tested. Germline V gene sequence: CDR1 SGHRS, CDR2 YFSETQ. This CDR3 is 14 amino acids long. The CDR3: CASSSGTATYEQYF.

This sequence joins TRBV5-1 and TRBJ2-2; the D gene TCRdb calls, TRBD1, cannot be checked with no DNA. This CDR3 region has 19 residues. Germline CDR1 SGHRS, CDR2 YFSETQ. The chain's CDR3 is CASSPPGTEGSFNTGELFF. Full variable domain (remainder filled in from reference TRBV5-1 and TRBJ2-2): KAGVTQTPRYLIKTRGQQVTLSCSPISGHRSVSWYQQTPGQGLQFLFEYFSETQRNKGNFPGRFSGRQFSNSRSEMNVSTLELGDSALYLCASSPPGTEGSFNTGELFFGEGSRLTVL.

V gene TRBV12-5 combines with J gene TRBJ1-1; TCRdb reports TRBD1, a call that lacks DNA to check it against. The CDR3 length is 13 residues. The germline V gene has CDR1 LGHNT and CDR2 FRNRAP. This chain's CDR3 is CASGAGGDWAAFF. The entire variable domain, with the rest obtained from reference TRBV12-5 and TRBJ1-1, is as follows: DARVTQTPRHKVTEMGQEVTMRCQPILGHNTVFWYRQTMMQGLELLAYFRNRAPLDDSGMPKDRFSAEMPDATLATLKIQPSEPRDSAVYFCASGAGGDWAAFFGQGTRLTVV.

The CDR3 sequence is CASSQEGPAENIQYF. The rearrangement joins TRBV3-1 to TRBJ2-4; as DNA is missing, the TRBD1 call by TCRdb cannot be tested. Looked up from germline, CDR1 is LGHDT and CDR2 is YNNKEL (reference sequence). The CDR3 is 15 amino acids. Combining the CDR3 with reference TRBV3-1 and TRBJ2-4 gives the whole variable domain DTAVSQTPKYLVTQMGNDKSIKCEQNLGHDTMYWYKQDSKKFLKIMFSYNNKELIINETVPNRFSPKSPDKAHLNLHINSLELGDSAVYFCASSQEGPAENIQYFGAGTRLSVL.

CDR3 sequence: CASSQVSKPSTEAFF. V and J are TRBV4-2 and TRBJ1-1. The CDR3 totals 15 residues. Germline assignment: CDR1 LGHNA and CDR2 YNFKEQ.

The chain employs TRBV3-1 and TRBJ2-3; lacking DNA, the TRBD1 call made by TCRdb goes unchecked. The germline V gene has CDR1 LGHDT and CDR2 YNNKEL (reference sequence). This CDR3 comprises 17 residues. The CDR3 sequence: CASSQTGSGPYTDTQYF.